Here is one TCR beta chain with its context. What it binds is unknown. One junction end does not reproduce the germline sequence, and a read error may be involved. This CDR3 spans 10 amino acids. Germline V gene sequence: CDR1 KGHDR, CDR2 SFDVKD. This entry belongs to a study of Graves' ophthalmopathy and Graves' hyperthyroidism. Study-wide context: There was a collection of peripheral blood at initial diagnosis, before any treatment. Findings of the study overall: Blood samples also showed most expanded thyroid clonotypes exceeding 0.001 frequency.

The starting material, about 9.5 ml of fresh peripheral blood, provided the PBMCs. Amplified TCR beta CDR3 regions were obtained using RNA transcripts as template. HTBI primers were used in a first-round RT-PCR, which preceded a second-round multiplex PCR. TCRdb reanalysed the multiplex PCR reads using MiXCR and keeps one entry per CDR3 protein. This table holds 500,000 to 800,000 distinct CDR3 sequences, about 41% found once. The sequencing sample was made of peripheral blood. The chain combines TRBV24-1 with TRBJ2-7; TRBD1 matches at 7 bases. The receptor was derived from an adult man with Graves' ophthalmopathy. The CDR3 sequence: CATSGQDQNF. The CDR3, as DNA: TGTGCCACCAGCGGACAGGATCAGAACTTC.